The 21 T cell receptor beta chains listed next were all sequenced from one sample in a study of T cells in localized non-small cell lung cancer. The table came from immunoSEQ multiplex PCR; TCRdb's copy has only in-frame clones and leaves some out. The repertoire includes 31,000 or so clones, roughly 75% of them detected once, and 15% to 20% sits in the top ten. The source material was peripheral blood, sampled before any cancer treatment. These receptor sequences come from a male donor aged 60 or over with stage III squamous cell lung carcinoma.

The J gene is TRBJ1-1, the V gene TRBV2; TRBD1 might be the D (5 bases). Germline loops: CDR1 SNHLY, CDR2 FYNNEI. CDR3 size: 14 residues. V was trimmed by 3 bases and J by 1 base, leaving 9 bases between them. CDR3 protein: CASSEGGRNTEAFF. DNA of the CDR3: TGTGCCAGCAGTGAGGGGGGTCGGAACACTGAAGCTTTCTTT.

The gene calls are TRBV19 and TRBJ2-5; TRBD2 might be the D (5 bases). Trimming stripped 8 bases from V and 5 bases from J, with 15 bases between. In germline, CDR1 is LNHDA, CDR2 SQIVND (reference sequence). The CDR3 runs to 13 residues. The CDR3 region has the DNA TGTGCCAGTCGGTCGGGAAACGAGGAGACCCAGTACTTC. Its translation is CASRSGNEETQYF.

V usage is TRBV10-3 and J usage is TRBJ2-1; 8 bases line up with TRBD2. The trim removed 4 bases at V and 9 bases at J, leaving 5 bases unmatched. Germline V lookup: CDR1 ENHRY, CDR2 SYGVKD. The CDR3 consists of 13 residues. The CDR3 spells CAISGGGTGEQFF. The CDR3 bases are TGTGCCATCAGTGGCGGGGGGACGGGTGAGCAGTTCTTC.

This rearrangement joins TRBV7-2 to TRBJ2-7, with a possible D match to TRBD1 (5 bases). CDR3 length: 14 amino acids. V was clipped by 3 bases and J by 6 bases, with 15 bases between them. Germline V gives CDR1 SGHTA, CDR2 FQGNSA. The CDR3, as DNA: TGTGCCAGCAGCTTTAGGCCCCCAAGGGGCGAGCAGTACTTC. It specifies CASSFRPPRGEQYF.

The chain recombines TRBV11-2 with TRBJ1-2; 7 bases are shared with TRBD1. The J segment lost 7 bases and the V segment lost 5 bases, leaving 10 bases of the junction unmatched. The CDR3 loop spans 14 amino acids. Germline CDR1 reads SGHAT; CDR2 reads FQNNGV. The chain's CDR3 is CASSPQVGDSGYTF. The CDR3, as DNA: TGTGCCAGCAGCCCCCAGGTAGGGGACAGTGGCTACACCTTC.

The chain links TRBV28 to TRBJ1-2; the match to TRBD1 covers 7 bases. J gave up 2 bases and V 4 bases, and 7 bases lay outside the gene matches. CDR3 length: 15 amino acids. CDR1 MDHEN and CDR2 SYDVKM come from the germline V gene. The CDR3 loop is CASSSSPGQNYGYTF. The CDR3 DNA reads TGTGCCAGCAGTTCATCCCCGGGACAGAACTATGGCTACACCTTC.

The chain joins TRBV6-5 to TRBJ1-1; no definite D call. Germline CDR1 and CDR2: MNHEY and SVGAGI. The V end lost 0 bases, the J end lost 5 bases, and 10 bases lay between the germline ends. The CDR3 loop spans 14 amino acids. The chain's CDR3 is CASSYSIGDTEAFF. The CDR3 DNA follows: TGTGCCAGCAGTTACTCGATCGGGGATACTGAAGCTTTCTTT.

This sequence joins TRBV11-3 and TRBJ2-1; TRBD2 matches at 10 bases. CDR3 length equals 17 residues. The V and J ends lost 5 bases and 3 bases, in that order; junction bases with no gene match: 10. Germline CDR1 SGHNT, CDR2 YENEEA. The CDR3 here is CASSLNRLAGDYNEQFF. The CDR3 nucleotides read TGTGCCAGCAGCCTAAACCGCCTAGCGGGAGACTACAATGAGCAGTTCTTC.

V is TRBV15 and J is TRBJ2-7; 8 nucleotides agree with TRBD1. Trimming took 0 bases from V and 3 from J; bases not matched to a gene: 4. The germline V gene has CDR1 LNHNV and CDR2 YYDKDF (reference sequence). The CDR3 spans 15 residues. CDR3 sequence (DNA): TGTGCCACCAGCAGAGATCGGGACAGGCTCTACGAGCAGTACTTC. Protein product: CATSRDRDRLYEQYF.

This clone was counted between two and nine times. This chain connects TRBV5-1 to TRBJ2-3, with 8 bases identical to TRBD1. The CDR3 totals 14 residues. Unmatched junction bases numbered 5, after V lost 3 bases and J lost 5 bases. Germline CDR1 is SGHRS and CDR2 is YFSETQ. CDR3 protein: CASSSGQAEDTQYF. CDR3 bases: TGCGCCAGCAGCTCGGGACAGGCGGAAGATACGCAGTATTTT.

The chain employs TRBV7-8 and TRBJ1-2, with 10 nucleotides matching TRBD1. J lost 6 bases, V lost 5 bases, and 12 bases had no gene match. The CDR3 totals 16 residues. The germline V gene encodes CDR1 SGHVS and CDR2 FQNEAQ. The CDR3 DNA reads as TGTGCCAGCAGCCCCACTGACCCCGGGACAGGGGATGGCTACACCTTC. Encoded protein: CASSPTDPGTGDGYTF. The whole variable domain, filled in from reference TRBV7-8 and TRBJ1-2, reads GAGVSQSPRYKVAKRGQDVALRCDPISGHVSLFWYQQALGQGPEFLTYFQNEAQLDKSGLPSDRFFAERPEGSVSTLKIQRTQQEDSAVYLCASSPTDPGTGDGYTFGSGTRLTVV.

The chain combines TRBV30 with TRBJ2-1; 10 nucleotides match TRBD2. With 2 bases clipped from V and 4 bases from J, the junction kept 5 bases outside the gene matches. The CDR3 loop spans 15 amino acids. CDR1 is GTSNPN, CDR2 SVGIG, per germline (reference sequence). CDR3 sequence (DNA): TGTGCCTGGAGTCCACTAGCGGGAAATTACAATGAGCAGTTCTTC. Its protein is CAWSPLAGNYNEQFF.

This chain links TRBV5-1 with TRBJ2-3; 8 bases line up with TRBD1. In germline, CDR1 is SGHRS, CDR2 YFSETQ. Trimming took 5 bases from V and 1 from J; bases not matched to a gene: 3. The CDR3 runs to 14 residues. CDR3 sequence (DNA): TGCGCCAGCAGGACAGGGGTTGGCACAGATACGCAGTATTTT. Its translation is CASRTGVGTDTQYF.

This clone appeared once. The CDR3 region is CASSATSGTEPEKLFF. Here the CDR3 DNA reads TGTGCCAGCAGCGCAACTTCCGGGACAGAGCCCGAAAAACTGTTTTTT. The chain has TRBV7-2 and TRBJ1-4, with 7 bases matching TRBD1. V shed 5 bases, J shed 8 bases, and the junction held 14 bases outside the gene matches. The CDR3 totals 16 residues. CDR1 and CDR2 (germline): SGHTA, FQGNSA. Full variable domain (remainder filled in from reference TRBV7-2 and TRBJ1-4): GAGVSQSPSNKVTEKGKDVELRCDPISGHTALYWYRQSLGQGLEFLIYFQGNSAPDKSGLPSDRFSAERTGGSVSTLTIQRTQQEDSAVYLCASSATSGTEPEKLFFGSGTQLSVL.

The V call is TRBV7-8, the J call TRBJ1-3, with D possibly being TRBD1 (5 bases). The V and J ends lost 1 base and 2 bases respectively, with 6 bases between them. The CDR3 totals 14 residues. CDR1 and CDR2 from the germline V gene are SGHVS and FQNEAQ. The CDR3 DNA is TGTGCCAGCAGCTTAGTGGGACCTGGAAACACCATATATTTT. Protein sequence: CASSLVGPGNTIYF.

The rearrangement joins TRBV2 to TRBJ1-5; TRBD1 is a possible D gene (6 bases). Germline assignment: CDR1 SNHLY and CDR2 FYNNEI. CDR3 length: 14 amino acids. The V and J ends lost 7 bases and 1 base respectively, with 11 bases between them. CDR3 region: CASKGDYSNQPQHF. CDR3 DNA: TGTGCCAGCAAGGGGGATTACAGCAATCAGCCCCAGCATTTT.

The genes are TRBV9 and TRBJ1-2; the match to TRBD1 covers 11 bases. The CDR3 is made up of 16 amino acids. V trimming: 0 bases; J trimming: 8 bases; junction bases outside the gene matches: 9. Germline V gene data show CDR1 as SGDLS and CDR2 as YYNGEE. The CDR3 region is CASSVEKDRGPRGYTF. The CDR3 region has the DNA TGTGCCAGCAGCGTAGAGAAGGACAGGGGGCCGCGGGGCTACACCTTC. Looking up the rest from reference TRBV9 and TRBJ1-2 gives the full variable domain: DSGVTQTPKHLITATGQRVTLRCSPRSGDLSVYWYQQSLDQGLQFLIQYYNGEERAKGNILERFSAQQFPDLHSELNLSSLELGDSALYFCASSVEKDRGPRGYTFGSGTRLTVV.

V usage is TRBV6-6 and J usage is TRBJ1-1, with 8 bases matching TRBD1. This CDR3 is built from 14 residues. In germline, CDR1 is MNHNY, CDR2 SVGAGI (reference sequence). Trimming cost V 6 bases and J 2 bases; bases outside gene matches: 5. The CDR3 coding sequence is TGTGCCAGCAGAACCCCAGGGGGCAACACTGAAGCTTTCTTT. Translated: CASRTPGGNTEAFF.

The J gene is TRBJ2-3, the V gene TRBV14; 8 bases match TRBD2. The germline CDR1 and CDR2 sequences are SGHDN and FVKESK. J was trimmed by 4 bases and V by 3 bases; bases with no gene match: 6. The CDR3 extends over 15 amino acids. The CDR3, as DNA: TGTGCCAGCAGCCAGAAGCGGGGGAGGTCAGATACGCAGTATTTT. Amino acids: CASSQKRGRSDTQYF.

This clone was observed a single time. This chain joins TRBV7-9 and TRBJ1-4; TRBD1 is a possible D gene (5 bases). Trimming took 4 bases from V and 2 from J, leaving 17 bases between them. Germline CDR1 is SEHNR and CDR2 is FQNEAQ (reference sequence). This CDR3 spans 17 amino acids. The CDR3 sequence is CASSSLGGGATNEKLFF. The CDR3 DNA is TGTGCCAGCAGCTCACTTGGGGGGGGAGCTACTAATGAAAAACTGTTTTTT.

This clone was seen a handful of times. V gene TRBV19 combines with J gene TRBJ2-7, with 8 positions matching TRBD1. The CDR3 length is 13 residues. Germline values: CDR1 LNHDA, CDR2 SQIVND (reference sequence). Unmatched junction bases numbered 5, after V lost 4 bases and J lost 6 bases. CDR3 DNA: TGTGCCAGTAGTAGGGGACAGGCCGCCGAGCAGTACTTC. Encoded protein: CASSRGQAAEQYF. Supplemented by reference TRBV19 and TRBJ2-7, the full variable domain reads DGGITQSPKYLFRKEGQNVTLSCEQNLNHDAMYWYRQDPGQGLRLIYYSQIVNDFQKGDIAEGYSVSREKKESFPLTVTSAQKNPTAFYLCASSRGQAAEQYFGPGTRLTVT.